The 20 T cell receptor beta chains given below trace back to one sample, sequenced in a study of technical replicates of blood from a handful of donors. Here immunoSEQ multiplex PCR was the method, and the copy in TCRdb shows in-frame clones only, minus some. This table holds tens of thousands of clones, about 97% found once. The sample was T cells isolated from PBMCs. These receptors were taken from a human donor in good health.

The V and J genes are TRBV5-6 and TRBJ2-7; 10 bases agree with TRBD1. The CDR3 totals 15 residues. The germline CDR1 and CDR2 sequences are SGHDT and YYEEEE. V gave up 0 bases and J gave up 7 bases; unmatched junction bases: 7. In DNA, the CDR3 is TGTGCCAGCAGCTTGGAGGGGACAGGGGTTGAGGAGCAGTACTTC. This gives the protein CASSLEGTGVEEQYF.

The sample holds one count of this clone. The chain couples TRBV12-5 to TRBJ2-5; perhaps TRBD2 as D (6 bases). The V end was cut by 5 bases, the J end by 5 bases, with 12 bases between. Germline CDR1 LGHNT, CDR2 FRNRAP. The CDR3 has 13 residues. CDR3 residues: CASGSGSLETQYF. The CDR3 coding sequence is TGTGCTAGTGGTAGCGGGTCTCTGGAGACCCAGTACTTC.

V usage is TRBV5-4 and J usage is TRBJ2-7, with TRBD2 as a possible D gene (5 bases). Germline V lookup: CDR1 SGHNT, CDR2 YYREEE (reference sequence). Trimming cost V 3 bases and J 2 bases, with 15 bases left between them. This CDR3 has 15 amino acids. The CDR3 sequence: CASSSRVSDAYEQYF. Here the CDR3 DNA reads TGTGCCAGCAGCTCGAGGGTGTCTGATGCCTACGAGCAGTACTTC.

J is TRBJ2-1 and V is TRBV4-1, with TRBD2 identical over 15 bases. The V segment lost 6 bases and the J segment 9 bases; nucleotides outside the gene matches: 6. The length of the CDR3 is 15 residues. Germline CDR1 and CDR2: MGHRA and YSYEKL. The CDR3 DNA reads TGCGCCAGCAGTCGGACTAGCGGGAGGGCCAGTGAGCAGTTCTTC. Amino acid sequence: CASSRTSGRASEQFF.

This sequence joins TRBV7-9 and TRBJ2-1; tentative D call: TRBD1 (5 bases). The CDR3 consists of 14 residues. V was clipped by 5 bases and J by 5 bases, with 13 bases between them. Germline CDR1 and CDR2: SEHNR and FQNEAQ (reference sequence). In DNA, the CDR3 is TGTGCCAGCAGCCCCGCCAGGGCCGACAATGAGCAGTTCTTC. It encodes CASSPARADNEQFF. Complete variable domain (other parts from reference TRBV7-9 and TRBJ2-1): DTGVSQNPRHKITKRGQNVTFRCDPISEHNRLYWYRQTLGQGPEFLTYFQNEAQLEKSRLLSDRFSAERPKGSFSTLEIQRTEQGDSAMYLCASSPARADNEQFFGPGTRLTVL.

The rearrangement uses TRBV2 and TRBJ1-6, with D possibly being TRBD1 (5 bases). There are 15 residues in the CDR3. Germline V gene data show CDR1 as SNHLY and CDR2 as FYNNEI. Trimming removed 0 bases at V and 5 bases at J, with 8 bases between. Here the CDR3 reads CASSEAAGHNSPLHF. The DNA for the CDR3 is TGTGCCAGCAGTGAAGCAGCGGGGCATAATTCACCCCTCCACTTT.

The rearrangement joins TRBV5-1 to TRBJ2-7; 8 bases agree with TRBD2. Losses at the gene ends were 0 bases for V and 2 bases for J; bases not matched to a gene: 10. CDR3 length equals 17 residues. In germline, CDR1 is SGHRS, CDR2 YFSETQ. CDR3 coding DNA: TGCGCCAGCAGCTTGGCCTCGGGGGTAGCGGGGACCTACGAGCAGTACTTC. Translation: CASSLASGVAGTYEQYF.

The chain uses TRBV19 and TRBJ1-5, with D unclear. Trimming took 3 bases from V and 3 from J, leaving 12 bases between them. Germline V CDR1 and CDR2: LNHDA, SQIVND (reference sequence). This CDR3 is 15 amino acids long. CDR3 bases: TGTGCCAGTAGTATCCCGGGGTTTTACAATCAGCCCCAGCATTTT. This translates into CASSIPGFYNQPQHF.

The V call is TRBV10-3, the J call TRBJ2-2, with D unresolved. The germline V gene has CDR1 ENHRY and CDR2 SYGVKD. With 6 bases removed from V and 0 bases from J, the gap between germline ends came to 8 bases. The CDR3 runs to 14 residues. CDR3 in amino acids: CAISPRSNTGELFF. Here the CDR3 DNA reads TGTGCCATCAGCCCGCGTTCGAACACCGGGGAGCTGTTTTTT.

This chain connects TRBV7-8 to TRBJ1-3, with D perhaps matching TRBD1 (6 bases). V was trimmed by 5 bases and J by 3 bases, leaving 14 bases between them. The CDR3 consists of 15 residues. Germline V gene data show CDR1 as SGHVS and CDR2 as FQNEAQ. The CDR3 sequence: CASSNSRGFGNTIYF. CDR3 nucleotide sequence: TGTGCCAGCAGCAATAGCAGGGGTTTTGGAAACACCATATATTTT.

The chain joins TRBV28 to TRBJ1-2; no firm D call. V was clipped by 7 bases and J by 4 bases, with 13 bases between them. The CDR3 has 13 amino acids. The germline CDR1 and CDR2 sequences are MDHEN and SYDVKM. DNA for the CDR3: TGTGCCAGCAAGACGGCGGGAAGCTATGGCTACACCTTC. Protein product: CASKTAGSYGYTF.

The V call is TRBV15, the J call TRBJ1-1; D remains ambiguous. Germline-derived CDR1 and CDR2 are LNHNV and YYDKDF (reference sequence). Between the trimmed V and J ends, which lost 3 bases and 2 bases, there was a span of 13 bases. The length of the CDR3 is 15 residues. The CDR3 DNA sequence: TGTGCCACCAGCAGTCTTATTACAGTAAACACTGAAGCTTTCTTT. Residues: CATSSLITVNTEAFF.

This sequence joins TRBV27 and TRBJ2-1; 8 bases match TRBD1. V shed 10 bases and J 5 bases; nucleotides not matched to a gene: 10. CDR1 and CDR2 (germline): MNHEY, SMNVEV (reference sequence). The CDR3 consists of 14 residues. The CDR3 bases are TGTGCCACCAGCCGGGACAGGACCCACAATGAGCAGTTCTTC. Its protein is CATSRDRTHNEQFF.

This chain uses TRBV6-6 with TRBJ1-3; TRBD1 is a possible D gene (5 bases). Trimming left V 0 bases short and J 0 bases short, with 9 bases between. The CDR3 extends over 16 amino acids. The V gene's germline CDR1 is MNHNY and CDR2 SVGAGI (reference sequence). The CDR3 bases are TGTGCCAGCAGTTACTCTGGGGCTTCCTCTGGAAACACCATATATTTT. Protein: CASSYSGASSGNTIYF.

V and J are TRBV28 and TRBJ2-2; 10 bases agree with TRBD1. Germline CDR1 MDHEN, CDR2 SYDVKM. Germline trimming cut 5 bases from V and 4 bases from J; bases unmatched to any gene: 10. The length of the CDR3 is 17 residues. The CDR3 nucleotides are TGTGCCAGCAGTGATCATGACAGGGGGCGTACCACCGGGGAGCTGTTTTTT. It translates to CASSDHDRGRTTGELFF.

V and J are TRBV7-9 and TRBJ1-4; a possible D gene is TRBD1 (5 bases). V lost 1 base to trimming and J lost 8 bases, with 14 bases between them. There are 15 residues in the CDR3. Germline assignment: CDR1 SEHNR and CDR2 FQNEAQ (reference sequence). DNA of the CDR3: TGTGCCAGCAGCTTAGTGGGGCGCCGGGTCGAAAAACTGTTTTTT. Amino acid sequence: CASSLVGRRVEKLFF.

The rearrangement joins TRBV30 to TRBJ2-7, with D possibly being TRBD1 (5 bases). V gave up 0 bases and J gave up 3 bases, with 9 bases separating them. The germline gives CDR1 GTSNPN, CDR2 SVGIG (reference sequence). CDR3 size: 13 residues. This CDR3 is CAWSVIQVYEQYF. For the CDR3, the DNA is TGTGCCTGGAGTGTAATACAGGTCTACGAGCAGTACTTC.

This clone was counted once. V is TRBV7-3 and J is TRBJ2-1, with TRBD2 matching 13 bases. The junction had 4 bases not matched to a gene; V was cut back by 6 bases and J by 5 bases. Germline CDR1 is SGHTA and CDR2 is FQGTGA. The CDR3 length is 15 residues. The CDR3 region is CASRQLAGGDNEQFF. The CDR3 DNA follows: TGTGCCAGCAGACAACTAGCGGGGGGGGACAATGAGCAGTTCTTC.

The chain is built from TRBV11-2 and TRBJ2-3, with a tentative D call TRBD2 (6 bases). V gave up 5 bases and J gave up 1 base, with 13 bases separating them. Germline V lookup: CDR1 SGHAT, CDR2 FQNNGV. This CDR3 is 15 amino acids long. The CDR3 reads CASSEGRWGTDTQYF. The DNA of the CDR3 is TGTGCCAGCAGCGAAGGGAGGTGGGGCACAGATACGCAGTATTTT.

J is TRBJ2-7 and V is TRBV2; 9 positions match TRBD1. J gave up 2 bases and V 7 bases, and 3 bases lay outside the gene matches. This CDR3 region has 13 residues. CDR1 and CDR2 from the germline V gene are SNHLY and FYNNEI. The CDR3 reads CASIGTGPYEQYF. CDR3 bases: TGTGCCAGCATCGGGACAGGGCCCTACGAGCAGTACTTC.